This TCR beta chain was captured by sequencing in a study of T cell clonotyping in hematopoietic cell transplantation. Some clones are missing from TCRdb's copy, which holds only in-frame ones; the method was immunoSEQ multiplex PCR. The repertoire has around 10,000 clones, more than 85% of them found once; the top ten carry around 13%. Study-level results: After transplant, recipient diversity fell while pathologically expanded clonotypes grew through day 180. Broader posttransplant TCR repertoire diversity was predicted by graft donor and pretransplant recipient Inverse Simpson Index values.

Regarding this clone: Its target is not known.

CDR1 is SGHTS, CDR2 YDEGEE, per germline. V lost 5 bases to trimming and J lost 10 bases, with 21 bases between them. This CDR3 is built from 14 residues. This sample's time point: recipient sample about 28 days before transplant, after cytoreduction. The input for sequencing was peripheral blood mononuclear cells, taken before stem cell transplant. This clonotype was sampled from a woman in her thirties or forties with acute myeloid leukemia. Some clones in this sample may be carry-over from other donors' samples. The chain combines TRBV5-8 with TRBJ1-1; D is uncertain. The CDR3: CASSSQIGHLGAFF. The CDR3 DNA sequence: TGTGCCAGCAGTTCCCAAATCGGCCACCTGGGAGCTTTCTTT.